The 20 T cell receptor beta chains presented below share a single source sample, sequenced in a study of T cell clonality in common variable immunodeficiency. The table came from immunoSEQ multiplex PCR; TCRdb's copy has only in-frame clones and leaves some out. The sample yields approximately 40,000 clones, without any singletons. The source material was peripheral blood mononuclear cells. The receptors stem from a person aged 18 to 69 in good health.

Only a few counts were recorded for this clone. The CDR3 end lies 3 residues beyond the end of the read and is filled in from the germline J gene. The chain combines TRBV4-2 with TRBJ2-5, with 10 bases identical to TRBD2. The CDR3 contains 18 residues. V lost 3 bases and J lost 5; bases outside the gene matches: 15. The germline V gene has CDR1 LGHNA and CDR2 YNFKEQ. The CDR3 loop is CASSQLGGTSASRETQYF. CDR3 DNA (partial): TGTGCCAGCAGCCAGCTGGGAGGGACTAGCGCTTCTCGTGAGACC.

The table lists this clone with many counts. From the germline J gene comes the end of the CDR3, since the read stops 3 residues before it. V usage is TRBV20-1 and J usage is TRBJ2-1; 11 bases map to TRBD2. The CDR3 covers 16 residues. With 0 bases clipped from V and 7 bases from J, the junction kept 8 bases outside the gene matches. Germline-derived CDR1 and CDR2 are DFQATT and SNEGSKA (reference sequence). The CDR3 protein is CSARDIAGGGLNEQFF. CDR3 bases read: TGCAGTGCTAGAGACATAGCGGGAGGGGGGTTGAATGAG.

With regard to this clone: The read is 3 residues too short to cover the CDR3 end, so that end is filled in from the germline J gene. V usage is TRBV7-9 and J usage is TRBJ2-7, with 8 bases matching TRBD2. This CDR3 comprises 15 residues. Germline values: CDR1 SEHNR, CDR2 FQNEAQ (reference sequence). V lost 2 bases and J lost 5; bases outside the gene matches: 8. The CDR3 sequence is CASSLSVRGRNEQYF. Incomplete CDR3 DNA: TGTGCCAGCAGCTTAAGCGTCCGCGGGAGGAACGAG. The whole variable domain, filled in from reference TRBV7-9 and TRBJ2-7, reads DTGVSQNPRHKITKRGQNVTFRCDPISEHNRLYWYRQTLGQGPEFLTYFQNEAQLEKSRLLSDRFSAERPKGSFSTLEIQRTEQGDSAMYLCASSLSVRGRNEQYFGPGTRLTVT.

This clone was counted ten times or more. The CDR3 DNA, read in part, is TGCGCCAGCAGCTCGACAGGGACGAACTATGGC. Its protein product is CASSSTGTNYG. The full CDR3 is CASSSTGTNYGYTF. The chain uses TRBV5-1 and TRBJ1-2, with 7 bases aligning to TRBD1. The CDR3 extends 3 residues past the end of the read, so its final part is completed from the germline J gene. This CDR3 is built from 14 residues. CDR1 and CDR2 from the germline V gene are SGHRS and YFSETQ. The ends lost 3 bases at V and 2 bases at J; junction bases unmatched: 4.

The sample holds many counts of this clone. CDR3 DNA, as far as it was read: TGTGCCAGCAGCTGGGGACTGCTACAAGCCGGGGAG. Its translation is CASSWGLLQAGE. The complete CDR3 sequence is CASSWGLLQAGELFF. V is TRBV5-6 and J is TRBJ2-2, with D tentatively TRBD2 (6 bases). The CDR3 end is not reached by the read, which stops 3 residues before it; the germline J gene fills it in. The germline CDR1 and CDR2 sequences are SGHDT and YYEEEE. This CDR3 contains 15 residues. V lost 3 bases and J lost 6, with 15 bases in between. Full variable domain (missing parts from reference TRBV5-6 and TRBJ2-2): DAGVTQSPTHLIKTRGQQVTLRCSPKSGHDTVSWYQQALGQGPQFIFQYYEEEERQRGNFPDRFSGHQFPNYSSELNVNALLLGDSALYLCASSWGLLQAGELFFGEGSRLTVL.

This clone was counted at least ten times. Sequencing ends 3 residues short of the CDR3 end; the germline J gene provides the rest. The V gene is TRBV6-2 or TRBV6-3, the J gene TRBJ2-3; the match to TRBD2 covers 9 bases. From germline, CDR1 is MNHEY and CDR2 SVGEGT. Trimming removed 0 bases from V and 4 bases from J; junction bases left unmatched: 5. This CDR3 spans 16 amino acids. This CDR3 reads CASSYSGGGGADTQYF. The sequenced CDR3 bases are TGTGCCAGCAGTTACTCGGGCGGCGGGGGGGCAGATACG.

Details on this clone: Coverage ceases 3 residues before the CDR3 finishes, and the germline J gene fills in the end. The rearrangement joins TRBV19 to TRBJ2-1, with 11 positions matching TRBD2. The trim removed 5 bases at V and 2 bases at J, leaving 5 bases unmatched. This CDR3 has 16 residues. CDR1 and CDR2 (germline): LNHDA, SQIVND (reference sequence). This chain's CDR3 is CASSPRLAGTYNEQFF. The DNA read from the CDR3 is TGTGCCAGTAGTCCGAGACTAGCGGGAACCTACAATGAG.

In its sample, this clone was seen many times. The read terminates 3 residues ahead of where the CDR3 ends, so the germline J gene completes it. V usage is TRBV4-2 and J usage is TRBJ2-2, with 16 bases matching TRBD2. This CDR3 has 19 amino acids. Trimming at V came to 3 bases and at J to 5 bases, leaving 9 bases not matched to a gene. In germline, CDR1 is LGHNA, CDR2 YNFKEQ. The DNA read from the CDR3 is TGTGCCAGCAGCCAGGCAGGGACTAGCGGGGGGGCGCGGACCGGGGAG. Protein product: CASSQAGTSGGARTGE. The whole CDR3 is CASSQAGTSGGARTGELFF.

This clone has at least ten counts. The observed sequence ends 3 residues before the CDR3 terminus, with the missing tail filled in from the germline J gene. This rearrangement joins TRBV29-1 to TRBJ2-7, with a weak D call TRBD2 (7 bases). The CDR3 contains 14 residues. The V gene's germline CDR1 is SQVTM and CDR2 ANQGSEA. The germline V and J ends were trimmed by 5 bases and 1 base, with 15 bases remaining between them. CDR3 loop: CSVKLGGPSYEQYF. The DNA read from the CDR3 is TGCAGCGTTAAACTCGGGGGGCCGTCCTACGAG.

This clone came up many times. Read sequence stops 3 residues before the CDR3 end, and the germline J gene provides the missing end. V usage is TRBV7-2 and J usage is TRBJ1-2; TRBD1 matches 9 bases. Germline V CDR1 and CDR2: SGHTA, FQGNSA. The junction had 7 bases not matched to a gene; V was cut back by 6 bases and J by 2 bases. This CDR3 has 15 residues. The CDR3 is CASSLGTGLNYGYTF. The CDR3 DNA, read in part, is TGTGCCAGCAGTCTCGGGACAGGGCTAAACTATGGC. The full variable domain, with the rest looked up from reference TRBV7-2 and TRBJ1-2, is GAGVSQSPSNKVTEKGKDVELRCDPISGHTALYWYRQSLGQGLEFLIYFQGNSAPDKSGLPSDRFSAERTGGSVSTLTIQRTQQEDSAVYLCASSLGTGLNYGYTFGSGTRLTVV.

This clone was found many times. The CDR3 is CASSLRLQGTQYF. The sequenced part of the CDR3 DNA is TGTGCCAGCAGCCTCCGCCTGCAGGGTACG. This chain connects TRBV14 to TRBJ2-3; D may be TRBD1 (5 bases). The read gets to within 3 residues of the CDR3 end, and the germline J gene fills in the rest. The length of the CDR3 is 13 residues. The germline V gene encodes CDR1 SGHDN and CDR2 FVKESK. Trimming took off 4 bases at V and 8 bases at J, with 13 bases between the two ends.

This clone was recorded many times. The CDR3 extends 3 residues past the end of the read, so its final part is completed from the germline J gene. The V gene is TRBV18, the J gene TRBJ2-2; possibly TRBD1 for D (5 bases). Trimming cost V 5 bases and J 3 bases, with 10 bases left between them. The CDR3 is 14 residues long. The V gene's germline CDR1 is KGHSH and CDR2 LQKENI. This CDR3 reads CASSSDRYTGELFF. The sequenced CDR3 bases are TGTGCCAGCTCATCAGACAGATACACCGGGGAG.

This clone was observed at least ten times. The sequenced fragment ends 3 residues before the CDR3 boundary, so the rest is inferred from the germline J gene. The chain carries TRBV29-1 and TRBJ1-1; tentatively, D is TRBD1 (6 bases). The CDR3 contains 18 residues. Germline V gene data show CDR1 as SQVTM and CDR2 as ANQGSEA. The V and J ends lost 3 bases and 4 bases respectively, with 27 bases between them. CDR3 DNA, as far as it was read: TGCAGCGTTGAGGGGCCGCCAGTGAAGGGGGTGATAGGCACTGAA. Protein product: CSVEGPPVKGVIGTE. The CDR3, in full, reads CSVEGPPVKGVIGTEAFF.

This clone has a count of ten or more. Coverage ceases 3 residues before the CDR3 finishes, and the germline J gene fills in the end. This chain connects TRBV18 to TRBJ2-7; 7 nucleotides line up with TRBD2. V lost 5 bases, J lost 5 bases, and 9 bases stayed unmatched. The CDR3 covers 14 residues. Germline values: CDR1 KGHSH, CDR2 LQKENI. The CDR3 protein is CASSSLALQNEQYF. The covered CDR3 bases are TGTGCCAGCTCATCACTAGCGCTACAGAACGAG.

There are many counts of this clone. The CDR3 end falls 3 residues outside the read, so it is completed with the germline J gene. The chain carries TRBV19 and TRBJ2-7, with 8 positions matching TRBD2. CDR3 size: 12 residues. Looked up from germline, CDR1 is LNHDA and CDR2 is SQIVND (reference sequence). The V and J ends lost 6 bases and 4 bases, in that order; junction bases with no gene match: 2. The CDR3 loop is CASSPGGYEQYF. The sequenced part of the CDR3 DNA is TGTGCCAGTAGCCCGGGGGGGTACGAG.

In its sample, this clone was seen many times. The CDR3 extends 3 residues past the end of the read, so its final part is completed from the germline J gene. The chain links TRBV19 to TRBJ2-7; a weak D match, TRBD1 (5 bases). Trimming took 4 bases from V and 5 from J, leaving 15 bases between them. Germline V gives CDR1 LNHDA, CDR2 SQIVND (reference sequence). The length of the CDR3 is 14 residues. Partial CDR3 DNA: TGTGCCAGTAGTAATATCGCAGGGTCCCACGAG. It codes for CASSNIAGSHE. Given in full, the CDR3 is CASSNIAGSHEQYF.

This clone was detected many times. The read gets to within 3 residues of the CDR3 end, and the germline J gene fills in the rest. The chain uses TRBV5-4 and TRBJ1-2, with 8 bases lining up with TRBD1. The CDR3 sequence is 14 residues long. The V gene's germline CDR1 is SGHNT and CDR2 YYREEE (reference sequence). The CDR3 sequence: CASSLIYRGSGYTF. The sequenced CDR3 bases are TGTGCCAGCAGCTTGATTTACAGGGGGAGCGGC.

At least ten counts were recorded for this clone. The CDR3 goes on 3 residues after the read ends, and that part is filled in from the germline J gene. The V and J genes are TRBV2 and TRBJ1-5, with D maybe TRBD1 (6 bases). The CDR3 spans 15 residues. Germline assignment: CDR1 SNHLY and CDR2 FYNNEI. V was trimmed by 0 bases and J by 1 base, leaving 7 bases between them. The chain's CDR3 is CASSEADRSNQPQHF. Incomplete CDR3 DNA: TGTGCCAGCAGTGAAGCGGACAGAAGCAATCAGCCC.

This clone was detected ten times or more. The read ends 3 residues before the CDR3 terminus; that terminus is restored from the germline J gene. Other DNA sequences within the sample encode an identical CDR3. The chain couples TRBV20-1 to TRBJ2-2; 8 bases are shared with TRBD2. The CDR3 is 14 amino acids. Trimming cost V 2 bases and J 3 bases; bases outside gene matches: 2. Looked up from germline, CDR1 is DFQATT and CDR2 is SNEGSKA (reference sequence). CDR3 DNA (partial): TGCAGTGCTAGACGGGGGGGGGACACCGGGGAG. It is translated as CSARRGGDTGE. The full CDR3 sequence reads CSARRGGDTGELFF.

This clone came up many times. From the germline J gene comes the end of the CDR3, since the read stops 3 residues before it. The gene calls are TRBV18 and TRBJ2-7, with 8 nucleotides matching TRBD1. The J segment lost 2 bases and the V segment lost 4 bases, leaving 7 bases of the junction unmatched. Germline values: CDR1 KGHSH, CDR2 LQKENI. This CDR3 region has 15 residues. The part of the CDR3 DNA that was read is TGTGCCAGCTCACAGCCGGGACAGGCTCCCTACGAG. Amino acid sequence: CASSQPGQAPYE. The CDR3 as a whole reads CASSQPGQAPYEQYF.